This T cell receptor (beta chain) was identified in a study of blood T cell repertoires in COVID-19. Across the whole study: T cells, B-cell-depleted T cells, or PBMCs supplied cDNA or gDNA.

Measured with immunoSEQ multiplex PCR; TCRdb has only the in-frame clones, and not every one. The sample consists of roughly 200,000 clones, about 80% of them appearing once. V shed 7 bases and J 0 bases; nucleotides not matched to a gene: 10. This CDR3 is 17 amino acids long. CDR1 is WSHSY and CDR2 is SAAADI in the germline V gene. This receptor was taken from a woman aged 45-59 years with active or convalescent COVID-19. The sequenced sample consisted of peripheral blood. This chain links TRBV10-2 with TRBJ2-1; 9 bases match TRBD1. The CDR3 spells CASTTGTGLSSYNEQFF. As DNA, the CDR3 is TGCGCCAGCACCACTGGGACAGGGCTGAGCTCCTACAATGAGCAGTTCTTC.